One and the same sample provided the 4 T cell receptor beta chains below, sequenced in a study of T cells in Graves' hyperthyroidism and ophthalmopathy. RNA transcripts served as the template for amplifying TCR beta CDR3 regions. First-round RT-PCR targeting the TCR CDR3 was performed with the HTBI primer set. TCRdb called the multiplex PCR reads again in MiXCR, with one record for every CDR3 protein. The sample records about 270,000 distinct CDR3 sequences, 25% to 30% being singletons. Sequenced material: blood. These receptors all stem from a man aged 40-50 years with Graves' hyperthyroidism that later progressed to Graves' ophthalmopathy.

This clonotype was seen ten or more times. The V gene is TRBV19, the J gene TRBJ1-1, with D perhaps TRBD1 (5 bases). This CDR3 has 16 amino acids. The V gene lost 3 bases and the J gene lost 0 bases, with 14 bases spanning the gap. CDR1 and CDR2 from the germline V gene are LNHDA and SQIVND (reference sequence). The CDR3: CASSIVGARVNTEAFF. In DNA form, the CDR3 reads TGTGCCAGTAGTATTGTTGGGGCCCGGGTGAACACTGAAGCTTTCTTT.

Many counts were recorded for this clonotype. The chain employs TRBV19 and TRBJ2-5; TRBD2 agrees at 13 bases. V was pared by 9 bases and J by 5 bases, with 6 bases of the junction left unmatched. CDR1 and CDR2 (germline): LNHDA, SQIVND (reference sequence). The CDR3 covers 14 residues. The CDR3 coding sequence is TGTGCCAGCAGGACTAGCGGGAGTAGGGAGACCCAGTACTTC. Translated, it gives CASRTSGSRETQYF.

This chain uses TRBV28 with TRBJ2-7; no clear D gene. The germline V gene has CDR1 MDHEN and CDR2 SYDVKM. The CDR3 is 16 residues long. The germline V and J ends were trimmed by 4 bases and 0 bases, with 16 bases remaining between them. CDR3 DNA sequence: TGTGCCAGCAGTTCCCCCCTTACAGAGAGCTCCTACGAGCAGTACTTC. This translates into CASSSPLTESSYEQYF.

This clonotype was observed at least ten times. The chain joins TRBV5-6 to TRBJ1-1; perhaps TRBD1 as D (5 bases). The CDR3 contains 19 residues. V was shortened by 4 bases and J by 0 bases, with 25 bases between the two germline ends. Germline-derived CDR1 and CDR2 are SGHDT and YYEEEE. The CDR3 loop is CASSPLPTDAIYMNTEAFF. In DNA, the CDR3 is TGTGCCAGCAGCCCCCTTCCGACAGATGCGATTTACATGAACACTGAAGCTTTCTTT.